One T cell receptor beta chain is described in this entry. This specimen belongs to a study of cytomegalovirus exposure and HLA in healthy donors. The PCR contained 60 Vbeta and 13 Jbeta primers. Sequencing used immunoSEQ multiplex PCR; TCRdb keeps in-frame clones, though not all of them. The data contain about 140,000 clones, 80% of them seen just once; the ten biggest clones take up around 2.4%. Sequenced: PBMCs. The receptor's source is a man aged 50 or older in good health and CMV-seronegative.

The CDR3 DNA follows: TGTGCCAGCAGCCAAGGAAAGCTTCGCCCCGCAGGGGCCTCGAGGAATGAGCAGTTCTTC. As protein: CASSQGKLRPAGASRNEQFF. This chain connects TRBV4-2 to TRBJ2-1; D may be TRBD1 (6 bases). Per germline, CDR1 LGHNA and CDR2 YNFKEQ. V lost 1 base and J lost 7, with 29 bases in between. This CDR3 region has 20 residues.